The T cell receptor (beta chain) described here comes from a study of vaccination effects on CD4 cells after COVID-19. Remarks on this clone: Its antigen is as yet unknown.

Trimming removed 2 bases from V and 0 bases from J, with 1 base in between. This CDR3 has 12 amino acids. Prior to sequencing, the ViraFEST assay stimulated PBMC with viral peptide pools, which expanded the antigen-specific CD4+ T cells. CD4+ T cell isolation took place after about 11 days of culture. The method was immunoSEQ multiplex PCR; TCRdb's version includes in-frame clones alone and lacks a portion of them. The table shows 30,000 to 35,000 clones, with roughly 63% occurring only once. Sequenced here: CD4+ T cells from PBMCs cultured with HCoV-229E spike peptides, sampled before COVID-19 vaccination. The source is a human donor who received a COVID-19 vaccine. This chain connects TRBV12-3 or TRBV12-4 to TRBJ1-1, with D unclear. The CDR3 DNA is TGTGCCAGCAGTTTAATGAACACTGAAGCTTTCTTT. This codes for CASSLMNTEAFF.